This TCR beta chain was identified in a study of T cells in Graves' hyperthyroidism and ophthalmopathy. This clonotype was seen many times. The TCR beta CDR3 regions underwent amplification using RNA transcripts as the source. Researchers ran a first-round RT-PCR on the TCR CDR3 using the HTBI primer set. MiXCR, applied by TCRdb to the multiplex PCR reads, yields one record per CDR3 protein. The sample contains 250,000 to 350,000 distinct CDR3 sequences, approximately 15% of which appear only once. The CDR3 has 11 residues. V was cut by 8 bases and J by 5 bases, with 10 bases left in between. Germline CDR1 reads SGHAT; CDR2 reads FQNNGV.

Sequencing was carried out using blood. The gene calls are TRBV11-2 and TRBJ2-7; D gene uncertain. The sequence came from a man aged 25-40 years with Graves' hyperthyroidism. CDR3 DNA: TGTGCCAGCTCCCGCGTGGACGAGCAGTACTTC. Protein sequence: CASSRVDEQYF.